The 19 T cell receptor beta chains reported below all come from one sample, sequenced in a study of blood T cell repertoires in COVID-19. The repertoire was sequenced with immunoSEQ multiplex PCR; TCRdb's copy has only in-frame clones and lacks some. The sample includes approximately 91,000 clones, 75% to 85% of them seen just once. What was sequenced was peripheral blood. These receptors all stem from a man between 65 and 85 years old with acute or convalescent COVID-19.

The rearrangement uses TRBV5-4 and TRBJ2-7; TRBD1 matches 12 bases. The CDR3 runs to 17 residues. With 0 bases clipped from V and 4 bases from J, the junction kept 8 bases outside the gene matches. CDR1 SGHNT and CDR2 YYREEE come from the germline V gene (reference sequence). CDR3 in DNA: TGTGCCAGCAGCTTGGAAAACGAGGGACAGGGGGCATACGAGCAGTACTTC. It specifies CASSLENEGQGAYEQYF.

The gene calls are TRBV3-1 (or the pseudogene TRBV3-2) and TRBJ1-2; no clear D. V was pared by 2 bases and J by 3 bases, with 4 bases between. The CDR3 extends over 12 amino acids. From germline, CDR1 is LGHDT and CDR2 YNNKEL (reference sequence). DNA for the CDR3: TGTGCCAGCAGCCAACGGGACTATGGCTACACCTTC. Translating gives CASSQRDYGYTF.

The chain joins TRBV10-3 to TRBJ2-7; 8 bases match TRBD1. The CDR3 has 12 residues. Trimming removed 4 bases from V and 6 bases from J; junction bases left unmatched: 2. Germline CDR1 reads ENHRY; CDR2 reads SYGVKD. The chain's CDR3 is CAISADRGEQYF. The CDR3 DNA reads TGTGCCATCAGTGCCGACAGGGGCGAGCAGTACTTC.

The chain has TRBV4-3 and TRBJ2-7; D might be TRBD2 (5 bases). V lost 2 bases to trimming and J lost 4 bases, with 15 bases between them. The CDR3 runs 15 residues. CDR1 is LGHNA and CDR2 is YSLEER in the germline V gene. DNA for the CDR3: TGCGCCAGCAGCCAACAGGCGGACGGAGGTTACGAGCAGTACTTC. Encoded protein: CASSQQADGGYEQYF.

The J gene is TRBJ2-3, the V gene TRBV18, with D possibly TRBD2 on 5 matching bases. Germline-derived CDR1 and CDR2 are KGHSH and LQKENI. This CDR3 spans 15 amino acids. Trimming pared 3 bases from V and 8 bases from J, leaving 18 bases between. The chain's CDR3 is CASSPPGTARGTQYF. The CDR3 DNA reads TGTGCCAGCTCACCCCCGGGAACCGCCCGCGGTACGCAGTATTTT. The full variable domain, completed using reference TRBV18 and TRBJ2-3, is NAGVMQNPRHLVRRRGQEARLRCSPMKGHSHVYWYRQLPEEGLKFMVYLQKENIIDESGMPKERFSAEFPKEGPSILRIQQVVRGDSAAYFCASSPPGTARGTQYFGPGTRLTVL.

J is TRBJ2-2 and V is TRBV5-1; D is unresolved. CDR1 is SGHRS and CDR2 is YFSETQ in the germline V gene. The CDR3 covers 13 residues. V lost 4 bases and J 3 bases, leaving 7 bases between the germline ends. This chain's CDR3 is CASSVRDTGELFF. DNA for the CDR3: TGCGCCAGCAGCGTGAGAGACACCGGGGAGCTGTTTTTT.

The chain employs TRBV7-8 and TRBJ1-2; 9 bases align to TRBD1. The CDR3 extends over 15 amino acids. With V trimmed by 3 bases and J by 7 bases, 9 bases remained unmatched. The germline V gene encodes CDR1 SGHVS and CDR2 FQNEAQ. This CDR3 reads CASSFADRGIPGYTF. In DNA, the CDR3 is TGTGCCAGCAGCTTTGCAGACAGGGGGATACCTGGCTACACCTTC.

J is TRBJ2-7 and V is TRBV13; D perhaps matches TRBD1 (5 bases). The CDR3 is 13 residues long. V was clipped by 2 bases and J by 2 bases, with 7 bases between them. CDR1 is PRHDT, CDR2 FYEKMQ, per germline (reference sequence). CDR3 protein: CASSLTGTYEQYF. For the CDR3, the DNA is TGTGCCAGCAGCTTAACAGGTACCTACGAGCAGTACTTC.

This clone was recorded once. This rearrangement joins TRBV7-2 to TRBJ1-1; 8 nucleotides match TRBD1. Germline V gene lookup returns CDR1 SGHTA and CDR2 FQGNSA. The V and J ends lost 5 bases and 5 bases, in that order; junction bases with no gene match: 4. The CDR3 runs 13 residues. Here the CDR3 DNA reads TGTGCCAGCAGCGTACGACAGGGGACTGAAGCTTTCTTT. This translates into CASSVRQGTEAFF.

The chain employs TRBV6-5 and TRBJ1-6, with no clear D. The V and J ends lost 2 bases and 2 bases respectively, with 10 bases between them. The CDR3 has 16 residues. Germline CDR1 reads MNHEY; CDR2 reads SVGAGI. The CDR3 DNA follows: TGTGCCAGCAGTTACGAGCGCAGTACCTATAATTCACCCCTCCACTTT. Translation: CASSYERSTYNSPLHF.

This chain links TRBV29-1 with TRBJ2-3; no definite D call. Trimming cost V 3 bases and J 0 bases, with 4 bases left between them. Germline CDR1 reads SQVTM; CDR2 reads ANQGSEA. This CDR3 region has 12 residues. The CDR3 is CSVDPSTDTQYF. DNA for the CDR3: TGCAGCGTTGATCCTAGCACAGATACGCAGTATTTT.

This chain joins TRBV18 and TRBJ2-7, with 11 bases lining up with TRBD2. The CDR3 loop spans 15 amino acids. The ends lost 6 bases at V and 3 bases at J; junction bases unmatched: 7. Germline V gene data show CDR1 as KGHSH and CDR2 as LQKENI. The DNA of the CDR3 is TGTGCCAGCTCGCCAACTAGCGGGAGTAACTACGAGCAGTACTTC. It yields the protein CASSPTSGSNYEQYF.

The chain has TRBV29-1 and TRBJ2-3; weak D call: TRBD2 (5 bases). From germline, CDR1 is SQVTM and CDR2 ANQGSEA. V was clipped by 4 bases and J by 6 bases, with 17 bases between them. The CDR3 consists of 14 residues. The CDR3 reads CSVVRSSEVDTQYF. CDR3 coding DNA: TGCAGCGTTGTGCGGAGTTCGGAGGTCGATACGCAGTATTTT.

J is TRBJ2-7 and V is TRBV6-5; weak D call: TRBD1 (6 bases). V was shortened by 7 bases and J by 0 bases, with 16 bases between the two germline ends. The CDR3 sequence is 15 residues long. The germline V gene has CDR1 MNHEY and CDR2 SVGAGI. CDR3 sequence: CASKIRQENSYEQYF. The CDR3 DNA is TGTGCCAGCAAGATCCGACAGGAGAACTCCTACGAGCAGTACTTC.

The chain couples TRBV5-6 to TRBJ2-7; 11 nucleotides line up with TRBD1. Trimming at V came to 0 bases and at J to 6 bases, leaving 2 bases not matched to a gene. The CDR3 runs to 14 residues. Germline lookup yields CDR1 SGHDT and CDR2 YYEEEE. The CDR3 bases are TGTGCCAGCAGCTTGGCCGGGACAGGGGGCGAGCAGTACTTC. The encoded protein is CASSLAGTGGEQYF. Full variable domain (rest looked up from reference TRBV5-6 and TRBJ2-7): DAGVTQSPTHLIKTRGQQVTLRCSPKSGHDTVSWYQQALGQGPQFIFQYYEEEERQRGNFPDRFSGHQFPNYSSELNVNALLLGDSALYLCASSLAGTGGEQYFGPGTRLTVT.

The rearrangement links TRBV5-1 to TRBJ1-2; 7 nucleotides align to TRBD1. Germline loops: CDR1 SGHRS, CDR2 YFSETQ. The V gene end was trimmed by 3 bases and the J gene end by 3 bases; junction bases not matched to a gene: 8. This CDR3 spans 15 amino acids. CDR3 in DNA: TGCGCCAGCAGCTCCTCACTACAGGGGTACTATGGCTACACCTTC. This sequence encodes CASSSSLQGYYGYTF.

This chain links TRBV5-1 with TRBJ2-3, with D tentatively TRBD2 (5 bases). The CDR3 is 14 residues long. The germline CDR1 and CDR2 sequences are SGHRS and YFSETQ. The V and J ends lost 0 bases and 8 bases respectively, with 13 bases between them. The CDR3 bases are TGCGCCAGCAGCTTGGAGCGGCCGGGTCCTACGCAGTATTTT. The encoded protein is CASSLERPGPTQYF.

This sequence joins TRBV7-3 and TRBJ2-3, with D possibly TRBD2 on 5 matching bases. The ends were cut back, 0 bases at V and 0 bases at J, with 10 bases in the middle. Germline CDR1 SGHTA, CDR2 FQGTGA. The CDR3 contains 16 residues. CDR3 nucleotides: TGTGCCAGCAGCTTAACTTTGGGCGGGAGCACAGATACGCAGTATTTT. This translates into CASSLTLGGSTDTQYF.

This clone was counted a few times. The chain employs TRBV5-4 and TRBJ2-1, with 12 bases lining up with TRBD1. The CDR3 consists of 17 residues. CDR1 is SGHNT, CDR2 YYREEE, per germline (reference sequence). Trimming cost V 3 bases and J 3 bases; bases outside gene matches: 7. CDR3 sequence (DNA): TGTGCCAGCAGCTGGGGGACAGGGGGCTGGGGCTACAATGAGCAGTTCTTC. It codes for CASSWGTGGWGYNEQFF.